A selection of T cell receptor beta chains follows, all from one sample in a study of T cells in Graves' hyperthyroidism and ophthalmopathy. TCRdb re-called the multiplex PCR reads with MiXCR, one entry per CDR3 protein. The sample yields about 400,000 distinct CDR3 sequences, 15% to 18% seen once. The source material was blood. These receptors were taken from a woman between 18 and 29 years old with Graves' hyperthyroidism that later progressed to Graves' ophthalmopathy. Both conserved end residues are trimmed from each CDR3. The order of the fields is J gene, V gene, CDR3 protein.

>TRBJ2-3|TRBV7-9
ASSLVGGQELSYGSTDTQY
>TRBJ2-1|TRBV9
ASSVSSLNSYNEQF
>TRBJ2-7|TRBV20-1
SAWRLGVTYEQY
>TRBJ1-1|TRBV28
ASSLGTGGRTEAF
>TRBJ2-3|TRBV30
AWSRGTTDTQY
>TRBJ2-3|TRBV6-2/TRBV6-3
ASSYSEGADTQY
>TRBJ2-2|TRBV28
ASRSFDRNTGELF
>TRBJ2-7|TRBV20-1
SAVTTSGTYEQY
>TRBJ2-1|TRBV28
ASSFPSGLAVHNEQF
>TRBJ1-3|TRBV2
ASSPTGISGNTIY
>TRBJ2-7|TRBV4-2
ASSQDRAGDRIIDEQY
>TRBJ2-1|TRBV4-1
ASSLKIPSANEQF
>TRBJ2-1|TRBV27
ASSSGLVSGEQF
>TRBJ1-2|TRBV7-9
ASSRQGTLGYGYT
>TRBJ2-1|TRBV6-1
ASVPGGENEQF
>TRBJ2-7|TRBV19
ASSILAGSLYEQY
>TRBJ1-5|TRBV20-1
SAWDRGGVSQPQH
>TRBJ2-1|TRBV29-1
SVEGVGLTSRNEQF